The present T cell receptor (beta chain) was sequenced within a study of Ad26.COV2.S vaccination and SARS-CoV-2 variants. Overall study: COV1001, an Ad26.COV2.S trial, supplied this vaccine-arm donor. Once or twice, 56 days apart, Ad26.COV2.S was delivered intramuscularly. Whole-study findings and limits: Substantial breadth in spike-specific CD8+ and CD4+ T cell responses was reportedly seen after vaccination.

Germline V CDR1 and CDR2: LNHDA, SQIVND (reference sequence). Trimming cost V 4 bases and J 2 bases, with 18 bases left between them. The CDR3 has 16 residues. Regarding this clone: What it recognizes is unknown.

Treatment in this sample: 15 to 20 received Ad26.COV2.S at low or high dose, single or two shots; 5 received placebo; per-sample allocation not given. All samples were drawn on day 63, counting from the first vaccine or placebo injection. An Ad26 vector expressing Wuhan-strain SARS-CoV-2 spike served as the vaccine. The repertoire was sequenced with immunoSEQ multiplex PCR; TCRdb's copy has only in-frame clones and lacks some. Seen here are about 400,000 clones, approximately 91% observed once, and the top ten hold 1.5% to 2%. The sequence was collected from a person aged 18 to 65 who received the Ad26.COV2.S COVID-19 vaccine or a placebo. The input for sequencing was peripheral blood, taken in a trial of Ad26.COV2.S vaccine versus placebo. The chain carries TRBV19 and TRBJ2-7; D is uncertain. CDR3 loop: CASSTLVPPDPYEQYF. CDR3 nucleotide sequence: TGTGCCAGTAGTACCCTAGTTCCGCCGGATCCCTACGAGCAGTACTTC. Full variable domain (rest looked up from reference TRBV19 and TRBJ2-7): DGGITQSPKYLFRKEGQNVTLSCEQNLNHDAMYWYRQDPGQGLRLIYYSQIVNDFQKGDIAEGYSVSREKKESFPLTVTSAQKNPTAFYLCASSTLVPPDPYEQYFGPGTRLTVT.